These 9 T cell receptor beta chains were sequenced from one sample in a study of a mutant IDH1 vaccine in newly diagnosed glioma. The time point denotes: week 11, during vaccination. The content of each vaccine dose was 300 ug of mutant IDH1 20-mer peptide, and topical imiquimod accompanied it. These TCRs' antigens remain unknown. Produced via immunoSEQ multiplex PCR; TCRdb's table is partial and in-frame only. The sample contains just over 35,000 clones, approximately 80% of which appear only once. The sequencing used peripheral blood mononuclear cells (PBMCs), collected from a glioma patient whose treatment included an IDH1 peptide vaccine. Receptor source: a young woman with glioma. Some clones in this sample may be carry-over from other donors' samples.

This clone was counted once. V gene TRBV30 combines with J gene TRBJ2-2; D not certain. The CDR3 is 14 residues long. V shed 0 bases and J shed 6 bases, with 11 bases lying between them. Germline CDR1 GTSNPN, CDR2 SVGIG (reference sequence). Here the CDR3 reads CAWSVSADSGELFF. CDR3 coding DNA: TGTGCCTGGAGTGTATCGGCGGATTCCGGGGAGCTGTTTTTT. The variable domain in full, with the rest retrieved from reference TRBV30 and TRBJ2-2, is SQTIHQWPATLVQPVGSPLSLECTVEGTSNPNLYWYRQAAGRGLQLLFYSVGIGQISSEVPQNLSASRPQDRQFILSSKKLLLSDSGFYLCAWSVSADSGELFFGEGSRLTVL.

This rearrangement joins TRBV21-1 to TRBJ1-1. TRBV21-1 is reported as a pseudogene. The CDR3 sequence is 16 residues long. The DNA for the CDR3 is TGTGCCAGCAGCTCACCAAGAGGAGAAAGGACCACAGAAGCTTTCTTT. It is translated as CASSSPRGERTTEAFF.

This clone was detected once. V usage is TRBV7-8 and J usage is TRBJ1-1; 7 positions match TRBD1. Looked up from germline, CDR1 is SGHVS and CDR2 is FQNEAQ. V dropped 5 bases and J dropped 8; count of bases not matched to a gene: 11. The CDR3 runs 14 residues. The CDR3 sequence: CASSPQTGRVEAFF. CDR3 bases: TGTGCCAGCAGCCCACAGACAGGGAGGGTGGAAGCTTTCTTT. The full variable domain, its missing parts supplied by reference TRBV7-8 and TRBJ1-1, is GAGVSQSPRYKVAKRGQDVALRCDPISGHVSLFWYQQALGQGPEFLTYFQNEAQLDKSGLPSDRFFAERPEGSVSTLKIQRTQQEDSAVYLCASSPQTGRVEAFFGQGTRLTVV.

The chain has TRBV4-1 and TRBJ1-2; D is possibly TRBD1 (6 bases). The CDR3 contains 17 residues. Germline lookup yields CDR1 MGHRA and CDR2 YSYEKL. Deletions cut 0 bases from V and 1 base from J, with 15 bases between. For the CDR3, the DNA is TGCGCCAGCAGCCAAGAGAGGGGGGTAGCAGTTAACTATGGCTACACCTTC. Translated, it gives CASSQERGVAVNYGYTF.

This rearrangement joins TRBV19 to TRBJ1-2, with D unresolved. V shed 6 bases and J shed 7 bases, with 15 bases lying between them. The CDR3 contains 13 residues. Germline CDR1 LNHDA, CDR2 SQIVND (reference sequence). The CDR3 reads CASSPRRTFGYTF. The CDR3 region has the DNA TGTGCCAGTAGCCCTAGGCGGACGTTTGGCTACACCTTC. The whole variable domain, remainder taken from reference TRBV19 and TRBJ1-2, is DGGITQSPKYLFRKEGQNVTLSCEQNLNHDAMYWYRQDPGQGLRLIYYSQIVNDFQKGDIAEGYSVSREKKESFPLTVTSAQKNPTAFYLCASSPRRTFGYTFGSGTRLTVV.

As DNA, the CDR3 is TGTGCCAGCAGTTTATATGCGGGAGGGACAGATACGCAGTATTTT. It codes for CASSLYAGGTDTQYF. The chain has TRBV27 and TRBJ2-3; 9 bases line up with TRBD2. V lost 1 base to trimming and J lost 3 bases; unmatched junction nucleotides: 2. The CDR3 contains 15 residues. Germline CDR1 reads MNHEY; CDR2 reads SMNVEV (reference sequence).

The chain is built from TRBV6-5 and TRBJ2-5; TRBD1 aligns across 8 bases. Trimming at V came to 6 bases and at J to 4 bases, leaving 7 bases not matched to a gene. This CDR3 is built from 14 residues. The germline V gene encodes CDR1 MNHEY and CDR2 SVGAGI. For the CDR3, the DNA is TGTGCCAGCAGGAGGCAGGGGGCAATAGAGACCCAGTACTTC. It specifies CASRRQGAIETQYF.

The rearrangement joins TRBV11-1 to TRBJ2-1; 8 bases fit TRBD2. The CDR3 totals 13 residues. After removal of 5 bases from V and 5 bases from J, the junction contained 2 bases not matched to a gene. Germline CDR1 SGHAT, CDR2 FQDESV (reference sequence). CDR3 sequence: CASSRLANNEQFF. As DNA, the CDR3 is TGTGCCAGCAGCCGACTAGCGAACAATGAGCAGTTCTTC.

J is TRBJ2-7 and V is TRBV5-1; tentatively, D is TRBD2 (6 bases). The CDR3 is 15 amino acids. With 4 bases removed from V and 6 bases from J, the gap between germline ends came to 20 bases. In germline, CDR1 is SGHRS, CDR2 YFSETQ. CDR3 bases: TGCGCCAGCAGCAAGGCCGGGAGTAGCGCGGTCGAGCAGTACTTC. Translated: CASSKAGSSAVEQYF.